These 32 T cell receptor beta chains were sequenced from one sample in a study of sequential checkpoint blockade in melanoma. Indicated treatment: randomized to nivolumab then ipilimumab (arm A) or the reverse (arm B). Assay used: immunoSEQ multiplex PCR; TCRdb lists only in-frame clones, some missing. The table lists 18,000 or so clones, 72% of them singletons, with under 25% in the top ten. The material was CD8+ T cells sorted from blood (inferred from file names), obtained from a patient given nivolumab and ipilimumab in sequence. These receptors were obtained from a human donor with melanoma.

DNA of the CDR3: TGTGCCAGTAGTATGGGCTTCGTGAACACTGAAGCTTTCTTT. This codes for CASSMGFVNTEAFF. V gene TRBV19 combines with J gene TRBJ1-1; D gene ambiguous. CDR1 and CDR2 (germline): LNHDA, SQIVND (reference sequence). V lost 3 bases, J lost 0 bases, and 8 bases lay in between. The CDR3 totals 14 residues.

V usage is TRBV9 and J usage is TRBJ2-7, with 8 bases matching TRBD1. Trimming cost V 3 bases and J 6 bases; bases outside gene matches: 5. This CDR3 spans 13 amino acids. Germline V gene sequence: CDR1 SGDLS, CDR2 YYNGEE. CDR3 sequence reads: CASSAIDRGEQYF. CDR3 nucleotide sequence: TGTGCCAGCAGCGCGATCGACAGGGGCGAGCAGTACTTC.

The chain combines TRBV12-2 with TRBJ1-2; the D call TRBD1 from the table was never checked on the DNA. TRBV12-2 is classified as a pseudogene. This CDR3 has 19 amino acids. CDR3 sequence reads: CASRLEGVIGRGPGYGYTF. The CDR3 DNA sequence: TGTGCAAGTCGCTTAGAGGGTGTTATCGGCAGGGGGCCTGGCTATGGCTACACCTTC.

V usage is TRBV10-1 and J usage is TRBJ1-4, with D unclear. In germline, CDR1 is WNHNN, CDR2 SYGVQD (reference sequence). V was clipped by 10 bases and J by 2 bases, with 20 bases between them. The CDR3 is 16 residues long. DNA for the CDR3: TGCGCCAACCTATCAGGAGGGAAGAGCACTAATGAAAAACTGTTTTTT. This gives the protein CANLSGGKSTNEKLFF.

The V gene is TRBV6-1, the J gene TRBJ2-7, with D perhaps TRBD2 (6 bases). Looked up from germline, CDR1 is MNHNS and CDR2 is SASEGT. The CDR3 runs to 13 residues. V was pared by 7 bases and J by 0 bases, with 10 bases between. This chain's CDR3 is CASKLAPSYEQYF. The CDR3 DNA follows: TGTGCCAGCAAGCTAGCGCCCTCCTACGAGCAGTACTTC.

V gene TRBV5-1 combines with J gene TRBJ1-2, with TRBD1 as a possible D gene (5 bases). Germline V gene data show CDR1 as SGHRS and CDR2 as YFSETQ. This CDR3 contains 21 residues. The germline V and J ends were trimmed by 3 bases and 3 bases, with 33 bases remaining between them. The CDR3 DNA reads TGCGCCAGCAGCTACCGCGGCGGGGGTGGGGAGAGAGGGCGTTTTTACTATGGCTACACCTTC. Translation: CASSYRGGGGERGRFYYGYTF.

In its sample, this clone was seen once. The V gene is TRBV2, the J gene TRBJ2-7; 14 bases map to TRBD2. From germline, CDR1 is SNHLY and CDR2 FYNNEI. Trimming cost V 3 bases and J 6 bases; bases outside gene matches: 10. The CDR3 runs 17 residues. This chain's CDR3 is CASSDPRLAGGLGEQYF. CDR3 sequence (DNA): TGTGCCAGCAGTGACCCTAGACTAGCGGGGGGGCTCGGCGAGCAGTACTTC.

The rearrangement joins TRBV7-9 to TRBJ1-1; a possible D gene is TRBD1 (5 bases). The germline V and J ends were trimmed by 5 bases and 5 bases, with 9 bases remaining between them. This CDR3 region has 12 residues. Germline assignment: CDR1 SEHNR and CDR2 FQNEAQ (reference sequence). The CDR3 nucleotides are TGTGCCAGCAGCGCTAGGGGTACTGAAGCTTTCTTT. This sequence encodes CASSARGTEAFF.

V and J are TRBV9 and TRBJ2-7; 10 positions agree with TRBD2. In germline, CDR1 is SGDLS, CDR2 YYNGEE. V trimming: 7 bases; J trimming: 3 bases; junction bases outside the gene matches: 7. CDR3 length: 14 amino acids. The CDR3 region has the DNA TGTGCCAGCGGGGGTGGGACTAGCGACTACGAGCAGTACTTC. Its translation: CASGGGTSDYEQYF. The entire variable domain, with the rest obtained from reference TRBV9 and TRBJ2-7, is as follows: DSGVTQTPKHLITATGQRVTLRCSPRSGDLSVYWYQQSLDQGLQFLIQYYNGEERAKGNILERFSAQQFPDLHSELNLSSLELGDSALYFCASGGGTSDYEQYFGPGTRLTVT.

The V and J genes are TRBV5-8 and TRBJ1-2, with 7 nucleotides matching TRBD1. J lost 1 base, V lost 3 bases, and 9 bases had no gene match. The CDR3 totals 16 residues. Germline V gene lookup returns CDR1 SGHTS and CDR2 YDEGEE. The CDR3 DNA reads TGTGCCAGCAGCTCGACGGGACAGATCTTTAACTATGGCTACACCTTC. Amino acids: CASSSTGQIFNYGYTF.

CDR3 sequence: CSVERGGPYEQYF. CDR3 DNA: TGCAGCGTTGAGCGGGGCGGCCCCTACGAGCAGTACTTC. The rearrangement uses TRBV29-1 and TRBJ2-7; D might be TRBD2 (6 bases). The CDR3 spans 13 residues. Germline CDR1 is SQVTM and CDR2 is ANQGSEA. Trimming left V 3 bases short and J 2 bases short, with 11 bases between.

The chain couples TRBV4-2 to TRBJ1-1; 7 bases map to TRBD1. CDR3 length: 15 residues. Germline V gene lookup returns CDR1 LGHNA and CDR2 YNFKEQ. V lost 2 bases and J lost 4; bases outside the gene matches: 7. The CDR3 sequence: CASSQPRGETTEAFF. In nucleotides, the CDR3 is TGTGCCAGCAGCCAACCCAGGGGGGAGACCACTGAAGCTTTCTTT.

This chain uses TRBV7-6 with TRBJ1-1, with D uncertain. Germline-derived CDR1 and CDR2 are SGHVS and FNYEAQ. The CDR3 length is 15 residues. Trimming took 0 bases from V and 4 from J, leaving 12 bases between them. CDR3 DNA: TGTGCCAGCAGCTTAGCTGCGGGCCTGGGCACTGAAGCTTTCTTT. It yields the protein CASSLAAGLGTEAFF.

This clone was observed a few times. The chain links TRBV28 to TRBJ1-4; 8 nucleotides line up with TRBD1. Losses at the gene ends were 8 bases for V and 7 bases for J; bases not matched to a gene: 9. There are 14 residues in the CDR3. Germline V gives CDR1 MDHEN, CDR2 SYDVKM. Written as DNA, the CDR3 is TGTGCCAGCCAAACAAGGGGACAGGTTGAAAAACTGTTTTTT. It codes for CASQTRGQVEKLFF.

The J gene is TRBJ1-2, the V gene TRBV21-1; the table names TRBD1, a call not compared with the DNA. TRBV21-1 is an annotated pseudogene. The CDR3 contains 17 residues. CDR3 amino acids: CASSNALTGKFDYGYTF. CDR3 bases: TGTGCCAGCAGCAATGCCCTGACAGGGAAGTTTGACTATGGCTACACCTTC.

This clone occurred once. The rearrangement uses TRBV5-6 and TRBJ1-2, with TRBD1 matching 9 bases. The CDR3 spans 14 residues. Germline CDR1 reads SGHDT; CDR2 reads YYEEEE. Germline trimming cut 0 bases from V and 7 bases from J; bases unmatched to any gene: 4. The CDR3 DNA reads TGTGCCAGCAGCTTGGGACAGGGGGTTAGTGGCTACACCTTC. Translating it yields CASSLGQGVSGYTF.

The rearrangement uses TRBV19 and TRBJ2-7; 9 bases map to TRBD1. CDR1 and CDR2 (germline): LNHDA, SQIVND (reference sequence). This CDR3 spans 14 amino acids. V lost 7 bases to trimming and J lost 1 base; unmatched junction nucleotides: 5. The CDR3 DNA reads TGTGCCAGTACTTCCGGGACAGGGTCCTACGAGCAGTACTTC. It encodes CASTSGTGSYEQYF.

DNA of the CDR3: TGCGCCAGCAGCTTGGGGACTGCCCACGGGGAGCTGTTTTTT. Its translation: CASSLGTAHGELFF. The genes are TRBV5-1 and TRBJ2-2, with a possible D match to TRBD2 (5 bases). There are 14 residues in the CDR3. The germline CDR1 and CDR2 sequences are SGHRS and YFSETQ. Trimming shortened V by 0 bases and J by 7 bases, and 10 bases separated the two germline ends.

This rearrangement joins TRBV27 to TRBJ1-2; possible D gene TRBD1, 6 bases. Germline lookup yields CDR1 MNHEY and CDR2 SMNVEV (reference sequence). V was pared by 2 bases and J by 5 bases, with 9 bases between. The CDR3 is 13 amino acids. CDR3 nucleotide sequence: TGTGCCAGCAGTTTACAACAGGGTTATGGCTACACCTTC. Translation: CASSLQQGYGYTF.

This chain links TRBV19 with TRBJ2-1, with TRBD2 identical over 12 bases. The CDR3 is made up of 16 amino acids. Germline lookup yields CDR1 LNHDA and CDR2 SQIVND (reference sequence). The junction had 6 bases not matched to a gene; V was cut back by 5 bases and J by 4 bases. CDR3: CASSPQLAGGYNEQFF. In DNA, the CDR3 is TGTGCCAGTAGTCCCCAGCTAGCGGGAGGGTACAATGAGCAGTTCTTC.

In its sample, this clone was seen a few times. This sample includes further DNA sequences coding for the same CDR3. The chain has TRBV7-9 and TRBJ2-3; a weak D match, TRBD2 (6 bases). V dropped 5 bases and J dropped 2 bases, with 14 bases sitting between them. Looked up from germline, CDR1 is SEHNR and CDR2 is FQNEAQ (reference sequence). This CDR3 region has 15 residues. The CDR3 DNA follows: TGTGCCAGCAGCCCCCCGGGGGTCTCCACAGATACGCAGTATTTT. Its translation: CASSPPGVSTDTQYF. Full variable domain (outside the CDR3, taken from reference TRBV7-9 and TRBJ2-3): DTGVSQNPRHKITKRGQNVTFRCDPISEHNRLYWYRQTLGQGPEFLTYFQNEAQLEKSRLLSDRFSAERPKGSFSTLEIQRTEQGDSAMYLCASSPPGVSTDTQYFGPGTRLTVL.

The chain recombines TRBV4-2 with TRBJ1-1; D ambiguous. The ends were cut back, 2 bases at V and 6 bases at J, with 10 bases in the middle. Germline CDR1 and CDR2: LGHNA and YNFKEQ. The CDR3 consists of 13 residues. The CDR3: CASSQLAKAEAFF. As DNA, the CDR3 is TGTGCCAGCAGCCAACTAGCAAAGGCTGAAGCTTTCTTT.

The V call is TRBV7-9, the J call TRBJ1-5; TRBD1 matches 8 bases. The J segment lost 2 bases and the V segment lost 3 bases, leaving 0 bases of the junction unmatched. The CDR3 consists of 14 residues. In germline, CDR1 is SEHNR, CDR2 FQNEAQ (reference sequence). The CDR3 protein is CASSLTGGNQPQHF. CDR3 bases: TGTGCCAGCAGCTTGACAGGGGGCAATCAGCCCCAGCATTTT.

This clone turned up a few times. The chain carries TRBV15 and TRBJ1-5; the match to TRBD1 covers 9 bases. The CDR3 sequence is 15 residues long. J was trimmed by 8 bases and V by 6 bases; bases with no gene match: 11. Germline-derived CDR1 and CDR2 are LNHNV and YYDKDF (reference sequence). CDR3 protein: CATRPYRGRLEPQHF. CDR3 DNA sequence: TGTGCCACCAGGCCTTACAGGGGGCGCTTGGAGCCCCAGCATTTT.

This clone was detected a few times. This chain uses TRBV11-3 with TRBJ1-1, with TRBD1 as a possible D gene (5 bases). The CDR3 covers 14 residues. Germline CDR1 and CDR2: SGHNT and YENEEA. V was clipped by 1 base and J by 4 bases, with 10 bases between them. The DNA of the CDR3 is TGTGCCAGCAGCTTAGTCCAGGGCGGCACTGAAGCTTTCTTT. It specifies CASSLVQGGTEAFF.

V and J are TRBV6-5 and TRBJ2-7, with 10 nucleotides matching TRBD2. The CDR3 extends over 12 amino acids. Germline V lookup: CDR1 MNHEY, CDR2 SVGAGI. With 8 bases clipped from V and 6 bases from J, the junction kept 4 bases outside the gene matches. The CDR3 protein is CASLAGVGEQYF. The CDR3 DNA is TGTGCCAGCCTAGCGGGAGTAGGCGAGCAGTACTTC.

The chain combines TRBV23-1 with TRBJ1-1; TRBD1 agrees at 7 bases. TRBV23-1 is an ORF, with its function uncertain. The length of the CDR3 is 15 residues. Losses at the gene ends were 1 base for V and 2 bases for J; bases not matched to a gene: 4. In DNA, the CDR3 is TGCGCCAGCAGTCAATTACCAGGGGGTAACACTGAAGCTTTCTTT. Its translation is CASSQLPGGNTEAFF.

The J gene is TRBJ1-1, the V gene TRBV5-1; D is undetermined. Per the germline V gene, CDR1 is SGHRS and CDR2 is YFSETQ. V gave up 5 bases and J gave up 4 bases, with 12 bases separating them. This CDR3 is 13 amino acids long. CDR3 sequence reads: CASSPTAGTEAFF. CDR3 coding DNA: TGCGCCAGCAGTCCCACTGCGGGCACTGAAGCTTTCTTT.

The chain carries TRBV28 and TRBJ1-2; D gene uncertain. CDR1 MDHEN and CDR2 SYDVKM come from the germline V gene. This CDR3 contains 13 residues. The V and J ends lost 6 bases and 6 bases respectively, with 14 bases between them. CDR3 amino acids: CASSRGKVNGYTF. CDR3 in DNA: TGTGCCAGCAGCCGGGGAAAGGTAAATGGCTACACCTTC.

The chain combines TRBV6-1 with TRBJ1-2, with 8 bases fitting TRBD1. This CDR3 is 15 amino acids long. Germline lookup yields CDR1 MNHNS and CDR2 SASEGT. V gave up 5 bases and J gave up 4 bases; unmatched junction bases: 9. For the CDR3, the DNA is TGTGCCAGCAGTTCCTACAGGGGGGCCGGCTATGGCTACACCTTC. Translating gives CASSSYRGAGYGYTF.

The chain carries TRBV29-1 and TRBJ1-5, with D maybe TRBD1 (5 bases). CDR1 is SQVTM and CDR2 is ANQGSEA in the germline V gene. The ends were cut back, 1 base at V and 1 base at J, with 11 bases in the middle. The CDR3 has 15 amino acids. The CDR3: CSVEGQIESNQPQHF. The CDR3 nucleotides read TGCAGCGTTGAAGGACAGATTGAAAGCAATCAGCCCCAGCATTTT.

This rearrangement joins TRBV6-5 to TRBJ2-7; 7 bases map to TRBD1. The CDR3 sequence is 13 residues long. CDR1 and CDR2 (germline): MNHEY, SVGAGI. The V and J ends lost 6 bases and 5 bases, in that order; junction bases with no gene match: 7. CDR3 coding DNA: TGTGCCAGCAGCGGACCGACAGGGCACGAGCAGTACTTC. Translating it yields CASSGPTGHEQYF.